What follows is one TCR beta chain and its context. The sample is drawn from a study of shared clonotypes between healthy human individuals. The overall study: A couple of women and a few men aged 18 to 49 made up the donors.

The table came from immunoSEQ multiplex PCR; TCRdb's copy has only in-frame clones and leaves some out. The table shows 550,000 to 600,000 clones, with roughly 79% occurring only once. The CDR3 runs to 15 residues. Trimming cost V 11 bases and J 2 bases; bases outside gene matches: 10. Germline CDR1 MDHEN, CDR2 SYDVKM. This TCR was sampled from a woman in her forties in good health. Some clones in this sample may be carry-over from other donors' samples. The sample comprised PBMCs. The chain couples TRBV28 to TRBJ2-3, with TRBD1 matching over 10 bases. The CDR3 DNA reads as TGTGCCCGCAAGCCCGGGACAGGGGACACAGATACGCAGTATTTT. The encoded protein is CARKPGTGDTDTQYF.